The clone carrying this T cell receptor (beta chain) was seen a few times. For the second PCR, which ran for 7 to 11 cycles, a sample-barcoded 5' primer and a J-beta primer mix were used. TCRdb used MiXCR to reprocess the 5' RACE reads, holding one entry per CDR3 protein. The sample holds roughly 1.5 million distinct CDR3 sequences, roughly 43% seen once. V lost 5 bases, J lost 9 bases, and 11 bases stayed unmatched. Germline V gives CDR1 MNHEY, CDR2 SVGAGI. The CDR3 runs 15 residues. The sample originates from a study of blood T cells in healthy people across ages. Researchers collected about 9.7 milliliters of peripheral blood from every single donor. Each sample provided at least 5 micrograms of extracted total RNA.

Sequencing used blood. The genes are TRBV6-5 and TRBJ2-1, with 9 positions matching TRBD2. The TCR was taken from a woman aged 18-29 years in good health. This CDR3 reads CASSGASGASGEQFF. In DNA, the CDR3 is TGTGCCAGCAGTGGAGCTAGCGGGGCCTCCGGTGAGCAGTTCTTC.